This T cell receptor beta chain was obtained from a study of response to subunit inactivated influenza vaccine. Study results and limitations: That few new T cells are recruited by each seasonal influenza vaccination was the authors' suggestion.

There are 15 residues in the CDR3. V dropped 2 bases and J dropped 4; count of bases not matched to a gene: 7. Germline V lookup: CDR1 MGHRA, CDR2 YSYEKL. As to this clonotype: Its antigen remains unknown.

TCRdb called the RT-PCR reads again in MiXCR, with one record for every CDR3 protein. The repertoire holds around 580,000 distinct CDR3 sequences, with 10% to 15% as singletons. The chain is built from TRBV4-1 and TRBJ2-5; TRBD1 matches 7 bases. This receptor was identified in a man in his fifties or sixties who received an inactivated influenza vaccine. The source was PBMCs from blood, collected on the day of vaccination. This chain's CDR3 is CASSQHGTALETQYF. The CDR3 DNA is TGCGCCAGCAGCCAACACGGGACAGCTCTAGAGACCCAGTACTTC.